A selection of T cell receptor beta chains follows, all from one sample in a study of identical twins. Each CDR3 protein gets one entry after TCRdb re-called the 5' RACE reads with MiXCR. The profile shows 200,000 to 300,000 distinct CDR3 sequences, about 13% of them singletons. These data are also associated with another study on yellow fever vaccine responses in identical twins.

The sequencing sample was made of memory (CD45RO+) T cells sorted from blood. These receptors originate from a woman aged 18-35 years in good health. The CDR3 runs from the conserved cysteine through the conserved F or W. The D gene is left open where the match is weak. For some rows the clone size is stated as once, few or many, or as a class when expanded; others skip it.

clone size: -; J gene: TRBJ2-1; D gene: TRBD2; V gene: TRBV19; CDR3 protein: CASSHGGVGNEQFF; CDR3 DNA: TGTGCCAGTAGCCACGGGGGGGTCGGGAATGAGCAGTTCTTC
clone size: many; J gene: TRBJ2-1; D gene: -; V gene: TRBV3-1; CDR3 protein: CASSLHEQFLQFF; CDR3 DNA: TGTGCCAGCAGCCTCCATGAACAGTTCTTGCAGTTCTTC
clone size: -; J gene: TRBJ2-7; D gene: TRBD1; V gene: TRBV11-2; CDR3 protein: CASSLVVRAGGHEQYF; CDR3 DNA: TGTGCCAGCAGCTTAGTAGTGCGGGCAGGGGGCCACGAGCAGTACTTC
clone size: few; J gene: TRBJ2-3; D gene: -; V gene: TRBV4-1; CDR3 protein: CASSPPDDTDTQYF; CDR3 DNA: TGCGCCAGCAGCCCCCCGGATGACACAGATACGCAGTATTTT
clone size: few; J gene: TRBJ1-2; D gene: -; V gene: TRBV12-3/TRBV12-4; CDR3 protein: CASSGGGQANYGYTF; CDR3 DNA: TGTGCCAGCAGTGGGGGGGGCCAAGCTAACTATGGCTACACCTTC
clone size: -; J gene: TRBJ2-5; D gene: TRBD1; V gene: TRBV25-1; CDR3 protein: CASSESRTGRGETQYF; CDR3 DNA: TGTGCCAGCAGTGAATCCCGGACAGGTAGGGGAGAGACCCAGTACTTC
clone size: few; J gene: TRBJ2-2; D gene: -; V gene: TRBV3-1; CDR3 protein: CASRLQGSGELFF; CDR3 DNA: TGTGCCAGCAGGCTACAGGGCTCCGGGGAGCTGTTTTTT
clone size: -; J gene: TRBJ2-1; D gene: TRBD2; V gene: TRBV7-2; CDR3 protein: CASSRGRVVYNEQFF; CDR3 DNA: TGTGCCAGCAGCCGCGGGAGGGTGGTCTACAATGAGCAGTTCTTC
clone size: -; J gene: TRBJ2-1; D gene: TRBD1; V gene: TRBV29-1; CDR3 protein: CSVETGAYNEQFF; CDR3 DNA: TGCAGCGTCGAAACAGGGGCCTACAATGAGCAGTTCTTC
clone size: -; J gene: TRBJ2-4; D gene: TRBD1; V gene: TRBV4-1; CDR3 protein: CASSQPRTGTKNIQYF; CDR3 DNA: TGCGCCAGCAGCCAACCGCGGACAGGGACCAAAAACATTCAGTACTTC
clone size: -; J gene: TRBJ1-1; D gene: -; V gene: TRBV29-1; CDR3 protein: CSVDEMPGTEAFF; CDR3 DNA: TGCAGCGTTGACGAAATGCCCGGGACAGAAGCTTTCTTT
clone size: many; J gene: TRBJ1-5; D gene: -; V gene: TRBV10-3; CDR3 protein: CAISESVAQPQHF; CDR3 DNA: TGTGCCATCAGTGAGTCCGTAGCTCAGCCCCAGCATTTT
clone size: few; J gene: TRBJ2-5; D gene: -; V gene: TRBV20-1; CDR3 protein: CSVPAVETQYF; CDR3 DNA: TGCAGTGTCCCCGCCGTGGAGACCCAGTACTTC
clone size: many; J gene: TRBJ2-1; D gene: TRBD2; V gene: TRBV5-1; CDR3 protein: CASSALAGEGYEQFF; CDR3 DNA: TGCGCCAGCAGCGCCCTAGCGGGGGAAGGCTATGAGCAGTTCTTC
clone size: many; J gene: TRBJ2-7; D gene: -; V gene: TRBV18; CDR3 protein: CASSPPQSYEQYF; CDR3 DNA: TGTGCCAGCTCACCTCCTCAATCCTACGAGCAGTACTTC
clone size: few; J gene: TRBJ2-7; D gene: -; V gene: TRBV4-2; CDR3 protein: CASSQEVGVREQYF; CDR3 DNA: TGTGCCAGCAGCCAAGAAGTGGGGGTACGCGAGCAGTACTTC
clone size: -; J gene: TRBJ2-7; D gene: -; V gene: TRBV30; CDR3 protein: CAWSSQSYEQYF; CDR3 DNA: TGTGCCTGGAGTTCGCAGTCCTACGAGCAGTACTTC
clone size: -; J gene: TRBJ2-1; D gene: -; V gene: TRBV19; CDR3 protein: CASQQGYEQFF; CDR3 DNA: TGTGCCAGTCAACAGGGTTATGAGCAGTTCTTC
clone size: many; J gene: TRBJ2-1; D gene: -; V gene: TRBV15; CDR3 protein: CATSRDGLSSYNEQFF; CDR3 DNA: TGTGCCACCAGCAGAGATGGCCTGAGCTCCTACAATGAGCAGTTCTTC
clone size: few; J gene: TRBJ2-7; D gene: -; V gene: TRBV9; CDR3 protein: CASSVNRDSYEQYF; CDR3 DNA: TGTGCCAGCAGCGTAAACAGGGACTCCTACGAGCAGTACTTC
clone size: few; J gene: TRBJ2-7; D gene: -; V gene: TRBV2; CDR3 protein: CASKDITYEQYF; CDR3 DNA: TGTGCCAGCAAGGACATCACCTACGAGCAGTACTTC
clone size: -; J gene: TRBJ2-7; D gene: -; V gene: TRBV27; CDR3 protein: CASSLYDGYEQYF; CDR3 DNA: TGTGCCAGCAGTTTATATGATGGGTACGAGCAGTACTTC
clone size: -; J gene: TRBJ2-5; D gene: -; V gene: TRBV20-1; CDR3 protein: CSARDWSGLQETQYF; CDR3 DNA: TGCAGTGCTAGAGATTGGAGCGGGTTACAAGAGACCCAGTACTTC
clone size: -; J gene: TRBJ2-3; D gene: TRBD2; V gene: TRBV29-1; CDR3 protein: CSVETASGDTDTQYF; CDR3 DNA: TGCAGCGTTGAAACGGCTAGCGGGGACACAGATACGCAGTATTTT
clone size: few; J gene: TRBJ2-1; D gene: TRBD2; V gene: TRBV11-2; CDR3 protein: CASSSGTERGTSGGGQFF; CDR3 DNA: TGTGCCAGCAGCTCGGGGACAGAGCGTGGGACTAGCGGGGGAGGGCAGTTCTTC
clone size: few; J gene: TRBJ2-6; D gene: -; V gene: TRBV2; CDR3 protein: CASRGDNEGSISGANVLTF; CDR3 DNA: TGTGCCAGCCGGGGCGACAATGAGGGGTCTATCTCTGGGGCCAACGTCCTGACTTTC
clone size: many; J gene: TRBJ2-7; D gene: TRBD1; V gene: TRBV30; CDR3 protein: CACSDRGLSYEQYF; CDR3 DNA: TGTGCCTGCAGTGACAGGGGCCTCTCCTACGAGCAGTACTTC
clone size: few; J gene: TRBJ2-7; D gene: TRBD1; V gene: TRBV29-1; CDR3 protein: CSVETGVEQYF; CDR3 DNA: TGCAGCGTTGAGACAGGGGTCGAGCAGTACTTC
clone size: many; J gene: TRBJ2-1; D gene: -; V gene: TRBV7-9; CDR3 protein: CASSQWGASYNEQFF; CDR3 DNA: TGTGCCAGCAGCCAGTGGGGGGCTTCCTACAATGAGCAGTTCTTC
clone size: few; J gene: TRBJ2-2; D gene: TRBD1; V gene: TRBV14; CDR3 protein: CASSVGQGFSGELFF; CDR3 DNA: TGTGCCAGCAGCGTTGGACAGGGTTTTTCCGGGGAGCTGTTTTTT
clone size: many; J gene: TRBJ2-3; D gene: -; V gene: TRBV5-1; CDR3 protein: CASSFPGSDTQYF; CDR3 DNA: TGCGCCAGCAGCTTCCCGGGTTCAGATACGCAGTATTTT
clone size: -; J gene: TRBJ2-1; D gene: TRBD1; V gene: TRBV6-2/TRBV6-3; CDR3 protein: CASAIRDSLNEQFF; CDR3 DNA: TGTGCCAGCGCCATCCGGGACAGTCTTAATGAGCAGTTCTTC
clone size: few; J gene: TRBJ2-5; D gene: -; V gene: TRBV30; CDR3 protein: CAWSVGSQETQYF; CDR3 DNA: TGTGCCTGGAGTGTCGGCAGTCAAGAGACCCAGTACTTC
clone size: -; J gene: TRBJ2-7; D gene: -; V gene: TRBV18; CDR3 protein: CAIIRDGLRVEEQYF; CDR3 DNA: TGTGCCATAATTAGGGACGGACTTCGGGTAGAGGAGCAGTACTTC
clone size: many; J gene: TRBJ1-3; D gene: -; V gene: TRBV12-3/TRBV12-4; CDR3 protein: CASRQRTGNTIYF; CDR3 DNA: TGTGCCAGCAGGCAACGTACTGGAAACACCATATATTTT
clone size: many; J gene: TRBJ2-3; D gene: TRBD2; V gene: TRBV20-1; CDR3 protein: CSAPLAGGTDTQYF; CDR3 DNA: TGCAGTGCTCCACTAGCGGGGGGGACAGATACGCAGTATTTT
clone size: many; J gene: TRBJ2-7; D gene: TRBD1; V gene: TRBV6-1; CDR3 protein: CASSRPTGARLSYEQYF; CDR3 DNA: TGTGCCAGCAGTCGCCCTACAGGGGCTAGACTTTCCTACGAGCAGTACTTC
clone size: -; J gene: TRBJ2-5; D gene: -; V gene: TRBV2; CDR3 protein: CASNSLGQETQYF; CDR3 DNA: TGTGCCAGCAATAGTTTGGGGCAAGAGACCCAGTACTTC
clone size: -; J gene: TRBJ2-1; D gene: TRBD1; V gene: TRBV20-1; CDR3 protein: CSADDRASYNEQFF; CDR3 DNA: TGCAGTGCCGACGACAGGGCGAGCTACAATGAGCAGTTCTTC
clone size: few; J gene: TRBJ2-7; D gene: -; V gene: TRBV27; CDR3 protein: CASSLTGQSYEQYF; CDR3 DNA: TGTGCCAGCAGTTTAACCGGGCAGTCCTACGAGCAGTACTTC
clone size: -; J gene: TRBJ1-1; D gene: TRBD1; V gene: TRBV5-1; CDR3 protein: CASSLGQGSPTTSEAFF; CDR3 DNA: TGCGCCAGCAGCTTGGGACAGGGTAGCCCCACGACCTCTGAAGCTTTCTTT
clone size: -; J gene: TRBJ2-7; D gene: -; V gene: TRBV7-6; CDR3 protein: CASSPQRVREQYF; CDR3 DNA: TGTGCCAGCAGCCCTCAACGGGTCAGGGAACAGTACTTC
clone size: many; J gene: TRBJ2-1; D gene: TRBD1; V gene: TRBV5-1; CDR3 protein: CASRQGVYNEQFF; CDR3 DNA: TGCGCCAGCCGACAGGGGGTCTACAATGAGCAGTTCTTC
clone size: -; J gene: TRBJ2-7; D gene: TRBD2; V gene: TRBV3-1; CDR3 protein: CASSQAGLAGGPHYEQYF; CDR3 DNA: TGTGCCAGCAGCCAAGCGGGACTAGCGGGGGGGCCCCACTACGAGCAGTACTTC
clone size: -; J gene: TRBJ2-7; D gene: -; V gene: TRBV7-8; CDR3 protein: CASSSRKTGDFEGYEQYF; CDR3 DNA: TGTGCCAGCAGCTCAAGGAAAACAGGGGACTTTGAGGGCTACGAGCAGTACTTC
clone size: many; J gene: TRBJ2-1; D gene: TRBD2; V gene: TRBV5-1; CDR3 protein: CASSLERGAYNEQFF; CDR3 DNA: TGCGCCAGCAGCTTGGAACGGGGGGCCTACAATGAGCAGTTCTTC
clone size: -; J gene: TRBJ2-7; D gene: -; V gene: TRBV6-2/TRBV6-3; CDR3 protein: CASSYSAPYEQYF; CDR3 DNA: TGTGCCAGCAGTTACTCGGCACCCTACGAGCAGTACTTC
clone size: -; J gene: TRBJ2-7; D gene: TRBD1; V gene: TRBV28; CDR3 protein: CASSSPSGTGGEQYF; CDR3 DNA: TGTGCCAGCAGTTCCCCCTCCGGGACAGGGGGGGAGCAGTACTTC
clone size: -; J gene: TRBJ1-6; D gene: -; V gene: TRBV7-8; CDR3 protein: CATAGFGRVQYNSPLHF; CDR3 DNA: TGTGCCACAGCAGGGTTCGGAAGGGTACAATATAATTCACCCCTCCACTTT
clone size: many; J gene: TRBJ2-1; D gene: -; V gene: TRBV3-1; CDR3 protein: CASSPWDLSSYNEQFF; CDR3 DNA: TGTGCCAGCAGCCCTTGGGACCTGAGCTCCTACAATGAGCAGTTCTTC
clone size: -; J gene: TRBJ2-1; D gene: -; V gene: TRBV29-1; CDR3 protein: CSALYSYNEQFF; CDR3 DNA: TGCAGCGCCCTGTACTCCTACAATGAGCAGTTCTTC
clone size: -; J gene: TRBJ2-7; D gene: -; V gene: TRBV2; CDR3 protein: CASSEGTRFHEQYF; CDR3 DNA: TGTGCCAGCAGTGAAGGGACTCGCTTCCACGAGCAGTACTTC
clone size: -; J gene: TRBJ2-2; D gene: -; V gene: TRBV2; CDR3 protein: CASSEDTNTGELFF; CDR3 DNA: TGTGCCAGCAGCGAGGATACGAACACCGGGGAGCTGTTTTTT
clone size: few; J gene: TRBJ2-3; D gene: -; V gene: TRBV3-1; CDR3 protein: CASSQVGAGANTDTQYF; CDR3 DNA: TGTGCCAGCAGCCAAGTGGGTGCGGGGGCCAACACAGATACGCAGTATTTT
clone size: many; J gene: TRBJ2-1; D gene: TRBD1; V gene: TRBV20-1; CDR3 protein: CSATLGTGESNEQFF; CDR3 DNA: TGCAGTGCTACTCTTGGGACAGGGGAATCCAATGAGCAGTTCTTC